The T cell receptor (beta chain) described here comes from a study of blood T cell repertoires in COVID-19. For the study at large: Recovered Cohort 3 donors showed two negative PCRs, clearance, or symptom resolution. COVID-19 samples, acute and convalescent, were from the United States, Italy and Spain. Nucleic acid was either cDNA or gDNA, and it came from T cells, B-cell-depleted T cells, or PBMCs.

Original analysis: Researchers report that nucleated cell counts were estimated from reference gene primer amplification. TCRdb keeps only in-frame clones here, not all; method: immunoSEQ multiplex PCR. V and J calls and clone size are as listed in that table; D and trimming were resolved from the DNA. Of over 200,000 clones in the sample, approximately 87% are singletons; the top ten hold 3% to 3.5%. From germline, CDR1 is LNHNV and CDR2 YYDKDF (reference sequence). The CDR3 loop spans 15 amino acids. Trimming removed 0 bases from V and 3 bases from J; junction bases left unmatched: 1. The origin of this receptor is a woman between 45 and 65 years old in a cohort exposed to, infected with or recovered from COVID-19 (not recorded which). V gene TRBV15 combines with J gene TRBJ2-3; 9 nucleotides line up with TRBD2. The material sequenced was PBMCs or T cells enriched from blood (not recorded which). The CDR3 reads CATSREAGGTDTQYF. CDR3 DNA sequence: TGTGCCACCAGCAGAGAAGCGGGGGGAACAGATACGCAGTATTTT.